The 19 T cell receptor beta chains listed next were all sequenced from one sample in a study of CD8+CD57+ T cells in acquired aplastic anemia. Researchers used genomic DNA as the template to profile TCR beta VDJ and CDR3. TCRdb analysed the reads with MiXCR anew, one entry per CDR3 protein. The sample lists 150,000 to 200,000 distinct CDR3 sequences; around 60% were seen once. The sample was sorted CD4+, CD8+, or CD8+CD57+ T cells (not recorded which) from PBMCs. The receptors shown here come from a human donor in good health.

The chain has TRBV9 and TRBJ2-2; 8 bases are shared with TRBD1. CDR3 length: 15 amino acids. CDR1 and CDR2 from the germline V gene are SGDLS and YYNGEE. The junction had 3 bases not matched to a gene; V was cut back by 2 bases and J by 3 bases. The CDR3 loop reads CASSVYRGDTGELFF. DNA for the CDR3: TGTGCCAGCAGCGTTTACAGGGGGGACACCGGGGAGCTGTTTTTT.

This clonotype was observed once. The chain uses TRBV7-2 and TRBJ1-1; D remains unclear. The CDR3 spans 14 residues. The V end lost 5 bases, the J end lost 5 bases, and 15 bases lay between the germline ends. Germline assignment: CDR1 SGHTA and CDR2 FQGNSA. CDR3 coding DNA: TGTGCCAGCAGCCCTAAATCTGGGCGTACTGAAGCTTTCTTT. Protein sequence: CASSPKSGRTEAFF. The variable domain in full, with the rest retrieved from reference TRBV7-2 and TRBJ1-1, is GAGVSQSPSNKVTEKGKDVELRCDPISGHTALYWYRQSLGQGLEFLIYFQGNSAPDKSGLPSDRFSAERTGGSVSTLTIQRTQQEDSAVYLCASSPKSGRTEAFFGQGTRLTVV.

This clonotype has a handful of counts. The genes are TRBV20-1 and TRBJ1-1; a possible D gene is TRBD1 (6 bases). The CDR3 covers 11 residues. Germline loops: CDR1 DFQATT, CDR2 SNEGSKA (reference sequence). The CDR3 here is CRDNRDTEAFF. CDR3 bases: TGCAGGGATAACAGGGACACTGAAGCTTTCTTT.

The rearrangement joins TRBV19 to TRBJ2-2, with TRBD2 as a possible D gene (6 bases). Germline loops: CDR1 LNHDA, CDR2 SQIVND (reference sequence). Trimming took off 7 bases at V and 4 bases at J, with 19 bases between the two ends. The CDR3 runs 16 residues. CDR3 loop: CASKSRPGGSTGELFF. In DNA form, the CDR3 reads TGTGCCAGTAAGTCGCGGCCAGGAGGGAGCACCGGGGAGCTGTTTTTT.

The chain combines TRBV25-1 with TRBJ2-5; D remains ambiguous. The CDR3 is made up of 11 amino acids. Trimming cost V 7 bases and J 4 bases, with 7 bases left between them. Germline lookup yields CDR1 MGHDK and CDR2 SYGVNS. The CDR3 here is CASKKGETQYF. The CDR3 nucleotides read TGTGCCAGCAAAAAGGGAGAGACCCAGTACTTC.

The chain uses TRBV25-1 and TRBJ2-3; D may match TRBD1 or TRBD2 (5 bases each). CDR1 and CDR2 (germline): MGHDK, SYGVNS. The CDR3 is 12 amino acids. Trimming stripped 4 bases from V and 5 bases from J, with 7 bases between. CDR3 bases: TGTGCCAGCAGTGGGGACGGAGATACGCAGTATTTT. As protein: CASSGDGDTQYF.

Details on this clonotype: Here the CDR3 omits its conserved ending phenylalanine or tryptophan, so a read error is the likely source. The V and J genes are TRBV7-6 and TRBJ1-1; D is undetermined. The ends were cut back, 2 bases at V and 1 base at J, with 5 bases in the middle. The germline V gene has CDR1 SGHVS and CDR2 FNYEAQ. This CDR3 is built from 13 residues. In DNA form, the CDR3 reads TGTGCCAGCAGCTTACACAAGAACACTGAAGCTTTCTCT. It is translated as CASSLHKNTEAFS.

In its sample, this clonotype was seen many times. The chain links TRBV7-8 to TRBJ2-1; either TRBD1 or TRBD2 may supply D (6 bases each). Between the trimmed V and J ends, which lost 5 bases and 8 bases, there was a span of 10 bases. The CDR3 contains 12 residues. The germline V gene has CDR1 SGHVS and CDR2 FQNEAQ. CDR3 sequence reads: CASSLRGDEQFF. The CDR3 region has the DNA TGTGCCAGCAGCCTAAGGGGGGATGAGCAGTTCTTC.

This clonotype was found a few times. The CDR3 reads CSVEDREGASYNEQFF. The DNA of the CDR3 is TGCAGCGTTGAAGACAGAGAGGGGGCATCCTACAATGAGCAGTTCTTC. The chain recombines TRBV29-1 with TRBJ2-1; 7 nucleotides line up with TRBD1. Germline V CDR1 and CDR2: SQVTM, ANQGSEA. Trimming cost V 0 bases and J 1 base; bases outside gene matches: 6. This CDR3 is built from 16 residues.

The rearrangement links TRBV2 to TRBJ1-4; D not resolved. Trimming left V 6 bases short and J 3 bases short, with 20 bases between. Germline values: CDR1 SNHLY, CDR2 FYNNEI. The CDR3 has 17 residues. In DNA, the CDR3 is TGTGCCAGCAGGCTGGAGTGGCGGTCGCTTTCTAATGAAAAACTGTTTTTT. It encodes CASRLEWRSLSNEKLFF. Variable domain in full (rest from reference TRBV2 and TRBJ1-4): EPEVTQTPSHQVTQMGQEVILRCVPISNHLYFYWYRQILGQKVEFLVSFYNNEISEKSEIFDDQFSVERPDGSNFTLKIRSTKLEDSAMYFCASRLEWRSLSNEKLFFGSGTQLSVL.

The chain couples TRBV2 to TRBJ2-7; 8 bases are a match to TRBD2. V lost 5 bases, J lost 5 bases, and 8 bases stayed unmatched. The CDR3 has 14 residues. The germline V gene has CDR1 SNHLY and CDR2 FYNNEI. The CDR3 nucleotides are TGTGCCAGCAGTTACTACGGGAGGGCCCACGAGCAGTACTTC. It translates to CASSYYGRAHEQYF.

Turning to this clonotype: A much larger clonotype is one base distant, so this may be a read error. The chain uses TRBV5-6 and TRBJ2-2; unclear D gene. Trimming pared 0 bases from V and 4 bases from J, leaving 7 bases between. CDR1 and CDR2 from the germline V gene are SGHDT and YYEEEE. The CDR3 consists of 14 residues. This chain's CDR3 is CASSLDPGTGELFF. The CDR3 DNA sequence: TGTGCCAGCAGCTTGGACCCCGGCACCGGGGAGCTGTTTTTT. Full variable domain (rest looked up from reference TRBV5-6 and TRBJ2-2): DAGVTQSPTHLIKTRGQQVTLRCSPKSGHDTVSWYQQALGQGPQFIFQYYEEEERQRGNFPDRFSGHQFPNYSSELNVNALLLGDSALYLCASSLDPGTGELFFGEGSRLTVL.

The chain employs TRBV24-1 and TRBJ1-1, with a tentative D call TRBD1 (5 bases). Germline V gene lookup returns CDR1 KGHDR and CDR2 SFDVKD. Trimming left V 1 base short and J 9 bases short, with 8 bases between. This CDR3 is 12 amino acids long. The CDR3 reads CATSDLLGQAFF. The CDR3 DNA reads TGTGCCACCAGTGATTTATTGGGACAAGCTTTCTTT.

V gene TRBV2 combines with J gene TRBJ1-2, with D possibly TRBD1 on 5 matching bases. The CDR3 loop spans 15 amino acids. Germline V gene data show CDR1 as SNHLY and CDR2 as FYNNEI. V was pared by 1 base and J by 4 bases, with 13 bases between. DNA of the CDR3: TGTGCCAGCAGTGAAGATGGGCAGGGTACCTATGGCTACACCTTC. It translates to CASSEDGQGTYGYTF. Based on the CDR3 plus reference TRBV2 and TRBJ1-2, the full variable domain is EPEVTQTPSHQVTQMGQEVILRCVPISNHLYFYWYRQILGQKVEFLVSFYNNEISEKSEIFDDQFSVERPDGSNFTLKIRSTKLEDSAMYFCASSEDGQGTYGYTFGSGTRLTVV.

The chain carries TRBV15 and TRBJ2-5; D remains ambiguous. Deletions cut 2 bases from V and 4 bases from J, with 11 bases between. CDR3 length: 14 residues. Germline CDR1 LNHNV, CDR2 YYDKDF (reference sequence). CDR3 residues: CATSRSAFVETQYF. In DNA, the CDR3 is TGTGCCACCAGCAGATCGGCGTTTGTAGAGACCCAGTACTTC.

The CDR3 nucleotides read TGTGCCAGCAGCTCACCAGGGGGGAGCAGGGTTGAGCAGTTCTTC. This translates into CASSSPGGSRVEQFF. This chain joins TRBV7-8 and TRBJ2-1, with D perhaps matching TRBD1 (7 bases). Trimming left V 4 bases short and J 9 bases short, with 19 bases between. Germline values: CDR1 SGHVS, CDR2 FQNEAQ. This CDR3 is built from 15 residues.

In this sample, this clonotype turned up many times. The gene calls are TRBV20-1 and TRBJ2-7; D call uncertain. This CDR3 region has 12 residues. CDR1 is DFQATT, CDR2 SNEGSKA, per germline (reference sequence). V was clipped by 0 bases and J by 5 bases, with 8 bases between them. DNA for the CDR3: TGCAGTGCTAGAGATGCAGGAGACGAGCAGTACTTC. Its protein product is CSARDAGDEQYF.

The chain joins TRBV7-8 to TRBJ1-5; tentatively, D is TRBD1 (6 bases). The V gene lost 4 bases and the J gene lost 2 bases, with 15 bases spanning the gap. The V gene's germline CDR1 is SGHVS and CDR2 FQNEAQ. The CDR3 sequence is 16 residues long. This chain's CDR3 is CASSSTTGYGNQPQHF. As DNA, the CDR3 is TGTGCCAGCAGCTCGACTACAGGGTACGGCAATCAGCCCCAGCATTTT.

About this clonotype itself: A much larger clone sits a single nucleotide away, making a read error possible. V gene TRBV20-1 combines with J gene TRBJ2-1, with 12 bases fitting TRBD2. This CDR3 has 16 amino acids. Looked up from germline, CDR1 is DFQATT and CDR2 is SNEGSKA (reference sequence). The CDR3 is CSARERLAGDYDEQFF. For the CDR3, the DNA is TGCAGTGCTAGGGAAAGACTAGCGGGAGACTACGATGAGCAGTTCTTC.